This is a list of T cell receptor beta chains from one sample in a study of shared clonotypes between healthy human individuals. Produced via immunoSEQ multiplex PCR; TCRdb's table is partial and in-frame only. Of some 2,100,000 clones in the sample, more than 85% were seen once. Sequenced input: naive CD8+ T cells from PBMCs. These receptors were taken from a man aged 18-30 years in good health. Some clones in this sample may be carry-over from other donors' samples. CDR3s include the opening cysteine and the closing phenylalanine or tryptophan. The order of the fields is clone size, V gene, J gene, D gene, CDR3 protein, CDR3 DNA. D genes are given only for firm matches. Where a row states a size, it is once, few, many or the class of an expanded clone; other rows omit it.

clone size: -; V gene: TRBV4-1; J gene: TRBJ2-1; D gene: -; CDR3 protein: CASSQYNEQFF; CDR3 DNA: TGCGCCAGCAGCCAATACAATGAGCAGTTCTTC
clone size: -; V gene: TRBV4-1; J gene: TRBJ1-6; D gene: -; CDR3 protein: CASSQDSAGVGGGYNSPLHF; CDR3 DNA: TGCGCCAGCAGCCAAGATTCCGCCGGAGTAGGGGGTGGCTATAATTCACCCCTCCACTTT
clone size: once; V gene: TRBV19; J gene: TRBJ2-1; D gene: TRBD2; CDR3 protein: CASTTTWGGNEQFF; CDR3 DNA: TGTGCCAGTACCACCACGTGGGGGGGCAATGAGCAGTTCTTC
clone size: -; V gene: TRBV15; J gene: TRBJ2-5; D gene: TRBD1; CDR3 protein: CATSGPPGQRETQYF; CDR3 DNA: TGTGCCACCAGCGGCCCACCGGGACAGAGGGAGACCCAGTACTTC
clone size: -; V gene: TRBV6-5; J gene: TRBJ2-7; D gene: TRBD2; CDR3 protein: CASSLGTSGYEQYF; CDR3 DNA: TGTGCCAGCAGTCTGGGGACTAGCGGCTACGAGCAGTACTTC
clone size: -; V gene: TRBV28; J gene: TRBJ1-4; D gene: -; CDR3 protein: CASSLVWGGNEKLFF; CDR3 DNA: TGTGCCAGCAGTTTGGTCTGGGGAGGTAATGAAAAACTGTTTTTT
clone size: -; V gene: TRBV15; J gene: TRBJ2-7; D gene: -; CDR3 protein: CATSTQEGGPSYEQYF; CDR3 DNA: TGTGCCACCAGCACACAGGAGGGAGGCCCGAGCTACGAGCAGTACTTC
clone size: -; V gene: TRBV28; J gene: TRBJ2-1; D gene: TRBD2; CDR3 protein: CASRASGRGVEQFF; CDR3 DNA: TGTGCCAGCAGAGCTAGCGGGAGGGGGGTTGAGCAGTTCTTC
clone size: -; V gene: TRBV4-1; J gene: TRBJ2-1; D gene: TRBD1; CDR3 protein: CASSLRTGDYNEQFF; CDR3 DNA: TGCGCCAGCAGCCTTCGGACAGGGGACTACAATGAGCAGTTCTTC
clone size: -; V gene: TRBV9; J gene: TRBJ2-1; D gene: -; CDR3 protein: CASSVQGNSYNEQFF; CDR3 DNA: TGTGCCAGCAGCGTCCAGGGGAACTCCTACAATGAGCAGTTCTTC
clone size: -; V gene: TRBV7-8; J gene: TRBJ2-1; D gene: TRBD2; CDR3 protein: CASSPGLAGGPLNEQFF; CDR3 DNA: TGTGCCAGCAGCCCAGGACTAGCGGGAGGGCCTCTCAATGAGCAGTTCTTC
clone size: -; V gene: TRBV7-9; J gene: TRBJ1-2; D gene: -; CDR3 protein: CAATAEPNYGYTF; CDR3 DNA: TGTGCAGCAACGGCAGAACCTAACTATGGCTACACCTTC
clone size: -; V gene: TRBV7-9; J gene: TRBJ2-1; D gene: TRBD2; CDR3 protein: CASSSHGTTNYNEQFF; CDR3 DNA: TGTGCCAGCAGCTCTCACGGGACTACCAACTACAATGAGCAGTTCTTC
clone size: -; V gene: TRBV15; J gene: TRBJ1-5; D gene: TRBD1; CDR3 protein: CATSRDGTGGKPQHF; CDR3 DNA: TGTGCCACCAGCAGAGACGGGACAGGGGGCAAGCCCCAGCATTTT
clone size: -; V gene: TRBV11-3; J gene: TRBJ2-1; D gene: -; CDR3 protein: CASSLYQYNEQFF; CDR3 DNA: TGTGCCAGCAGCTTATATCAGTACAATGAGCAGTTCTTC
clone size: -; V gene: TRBV28; J gene: TRBJ1-5; D gene: -; CDR3 protein: CASCSGQPQHF; CDR3 DNA: TGTGCCAGCTGCTCTGGTCAGCCCCAGCATTTT
clone size: -; V gene: TRBV10-2; J gene: TRBJ2-1; D gene: -; CDR3 protein: CASSEAPSSYNEQFF; CDR3 DNA: TGCGCCAGCAGCGAAGCGCCAAGCTCCTACAATGAGCAGTTCTTC
clone size: -; V gene: TRBV11-3; J gene: TRBJ2-4; D gene: -; CDR3 protein: CASSLSRANIQYF; CDR3 DNA: TGTGCCAGCAGCTTATCCAGGGCCAACATTCAGTACTTC
clone size: -; V gene: TRBV9; J gene: TRBJ2-1; D gene: -; CDR3 protein: CASSVGGFSYNEQFF; CDR3 DNA: TGTGCCAGCAGCGTAGGGGGGTTCTCCTACAATGAGCAGTTCTTC
clone size: -; V gene: TRBV7-9; J gene: TRBJ2-5; D gene: -; CDR3 protein: CASSLLSVPGRETQYF; CDR3 DNA: TGTGCCAGCAGCTTATTGTCGGTTCCTGGGCGGGAGACCCAGTACTTC
clone size: -; V gene: TRBV27; J gene: TRBJ2-1; D gene: TRBD2; CDR3 protein: CASSLLPHSREGGNEQFF; CDR3 DNA: TGTGCCAGCAGTTTACTACCCCATTCCCGGGAGGGGGGCAATGAGCAGTTCTTC
clone size: -; V gene: TRBV7-2; J gene: TRBJ1-2; D gene: TRBD1; CDR3 protein: CASSKTDRGNYGYTF; CDR3 DNA: TGTGCCAGCAGCAAAACCGACAGGGGGAACTATGGCTACACCTTC
clone size: -; V gene: TRBV29-1; J gene: TRBJ2-1; D gene: TRBD1; CDR3 protein: CSVEDRGLSRFF; CDR3 DNA: TGCAGCGTTGAGGACAGGGGGCTATCTCGGTTCTTC
clone size: -; V gene: TRBV27; J gene: TRBJ1-2; D gene: -; CDR3 protein: CASRSALYSGNGYTF; CDR3 DNA: TGTGCCAGCAGGTCGGCACTCTATTCCGGGAATGGCTACACCTTC
clone size: -; V gene: TRBV7-8; J gene: TRBJ2-7; D gene: -; CDR3 protein: CASSSAVLSYEQYF; CDR3 DNA: TGTGCCAGCAGCTCGGCGGTACTCTCCTACGAGCAGTACTTC
clone size: -; V gene: TRBV27; J gene: TRBJ2-1; D gene: -; CDR3 protein: CASREGQGISEQFF; CDR3 DNA: TGTGCCAGCCGGGAGGGACAGGGTATTAGTGAGCAGTTCTTC
clone size: -; V gene: TRBV7-9; J gene: TRBJ1-5; D gene: TRBD1; CDR3 protein: CASSLSAGGVGQPQHF; CDR3 DNA: TGTGCCAGCAGCTTAAGCGCAGGGGGTGTCGGTCAGCCCCAGCATTTT